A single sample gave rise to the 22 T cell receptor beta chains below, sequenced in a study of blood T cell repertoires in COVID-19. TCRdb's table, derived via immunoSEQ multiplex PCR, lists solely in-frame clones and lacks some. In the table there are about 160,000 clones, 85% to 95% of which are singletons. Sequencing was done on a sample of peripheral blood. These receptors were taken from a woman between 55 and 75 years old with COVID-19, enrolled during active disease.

CDR3 protein: CASSSGTRVWETQYF. The CDR3 DNA reads as TGTGCCAGCAGCTCTGGGACTAGAGTGTGGGAGACCCAGTACTTC. The chain combines TRBV5-6 with TRBJ2-5; 8 positions match TRBD2. V gave up 3 bases and J gave up 5 bases; unmatched junction bases: 9. This CDR3 has 15 amino acids. Germline CDR1 reads SGHDT; CDR2 reads YYEEEE.

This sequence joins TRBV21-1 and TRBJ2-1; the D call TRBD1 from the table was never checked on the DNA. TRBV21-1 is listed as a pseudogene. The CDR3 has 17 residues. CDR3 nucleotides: TGTGCCAGCATCACCCCGCCCGGGACAGAAAACAACAATGAGCAGTTCTTC. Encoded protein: CASITPPGTENNNEQFF.

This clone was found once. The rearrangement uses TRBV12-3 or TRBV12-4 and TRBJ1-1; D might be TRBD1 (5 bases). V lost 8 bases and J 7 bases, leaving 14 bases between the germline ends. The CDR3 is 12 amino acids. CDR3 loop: CASGGGLGEAFF. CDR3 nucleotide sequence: TGTGCCAGCGGGGGGGGGTTAGGTGAAGCTTTCTTT.

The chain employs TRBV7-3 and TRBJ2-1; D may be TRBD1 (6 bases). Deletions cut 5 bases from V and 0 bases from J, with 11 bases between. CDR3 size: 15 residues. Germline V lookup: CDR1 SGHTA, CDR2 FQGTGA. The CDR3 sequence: CASSPADSSYNEQFF. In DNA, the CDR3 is TGTGCCAGCAGCCCCGCGGACAGCTCCTACAATGAGCAGTTCTTC.

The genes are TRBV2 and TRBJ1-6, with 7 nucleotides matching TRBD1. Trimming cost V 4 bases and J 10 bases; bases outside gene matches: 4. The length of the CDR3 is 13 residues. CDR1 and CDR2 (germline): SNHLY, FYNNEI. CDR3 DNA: TGTGCCAGCAGTGTGAGGGGGCCCTCACCCCTCCACTTT. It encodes CASSVRGPSPLHF.

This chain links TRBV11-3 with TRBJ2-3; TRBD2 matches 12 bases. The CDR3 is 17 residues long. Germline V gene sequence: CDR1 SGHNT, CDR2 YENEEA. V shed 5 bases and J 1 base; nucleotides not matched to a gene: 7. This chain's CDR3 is CASSPRTSGVGTDTQYF. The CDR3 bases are TGTGCCAGCAGCCCCCGGACTAGCGGGGTTGGCACAGATACGCAGTATTTT.

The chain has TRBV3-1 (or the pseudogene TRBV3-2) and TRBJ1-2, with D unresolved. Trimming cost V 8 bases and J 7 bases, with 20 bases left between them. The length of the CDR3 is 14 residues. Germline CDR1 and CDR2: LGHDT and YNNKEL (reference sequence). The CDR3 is CASSTAGGVSGYTF. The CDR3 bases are TGTGCCAGCTCCACCGCCGGAGGAGTTAGTGGCTACACCTTC.

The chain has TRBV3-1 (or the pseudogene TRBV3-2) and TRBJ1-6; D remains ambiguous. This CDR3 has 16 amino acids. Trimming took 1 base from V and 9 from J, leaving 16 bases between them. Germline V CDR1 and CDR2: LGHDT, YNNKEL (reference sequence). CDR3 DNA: TGTGCCAGCAGCCAAGGAGCGGGGTTCACGGGTTCACCCCTCCACTTT. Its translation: CASSQGAGFTGSPLHF.

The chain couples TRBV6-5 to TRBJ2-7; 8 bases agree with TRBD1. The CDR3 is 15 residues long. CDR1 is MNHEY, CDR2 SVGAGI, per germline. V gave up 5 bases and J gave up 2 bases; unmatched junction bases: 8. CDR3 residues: CASSLSRGQAYEQYF. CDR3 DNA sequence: TGTGCCAGCAGTCTTAGTCGGGGACAGGCCTACGAGCAGTACTTC.

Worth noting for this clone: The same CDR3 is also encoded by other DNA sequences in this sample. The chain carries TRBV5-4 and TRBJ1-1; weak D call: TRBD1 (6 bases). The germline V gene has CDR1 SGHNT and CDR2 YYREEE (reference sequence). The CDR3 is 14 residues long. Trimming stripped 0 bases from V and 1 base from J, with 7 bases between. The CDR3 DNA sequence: TGTGCCAGCAGCTTGGGACAGGCGAACACTGAAGCTTTCTTT. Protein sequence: CASSLGQANTEAFF.

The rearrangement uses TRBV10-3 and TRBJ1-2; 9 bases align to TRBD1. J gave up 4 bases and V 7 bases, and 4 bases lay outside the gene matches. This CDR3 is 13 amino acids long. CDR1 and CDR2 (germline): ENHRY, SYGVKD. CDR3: CAIKGQGFYGYTF. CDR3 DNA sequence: TGTGCCATCAAAGGACAGGGGTTCTATGGCTACACCTTC.

CDR3 protein: CASSADGGNQPQHF. CDR3 bases: TGTGCCAGCAGCGCTGACGGAGGCAATCAGCCCCAGCATTTT. This chain connects TRBV2 to TRBJ1-5; D remains unclear. Germline-derived CDR1 and CDR2 are SNHLY and FYNNEI. With 6 bases removed from V and 2 bases from J, the gap between germline ends came to 11 bases. The CDR3 length is 14 residues.

DNA of the CDR3: TGTGCCTGGAGTTTGGGACAGTCCCTCCCCTACGAGCAGTACTTC. It is translated as CAWSLGQSLPYEQYF. The V and J genes are TRBV30 and TRBJ2-7, with 7 positions matching TRBD1. The CDR3 covers 15 residues. V shed 2 bases and J 2 bases; nucleotides not matched to a gene: 9. Germline assignment: CDR1 GTSNPN and CDR2 SVGIG (reference sequence).

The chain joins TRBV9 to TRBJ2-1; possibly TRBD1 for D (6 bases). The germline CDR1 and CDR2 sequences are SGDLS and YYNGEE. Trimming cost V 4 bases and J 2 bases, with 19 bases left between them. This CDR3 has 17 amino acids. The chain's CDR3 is CASSPGHPTSPYNEQFF. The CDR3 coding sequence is TGTGCCAGCAGCCCGGGACATCCCACGAGCCCCTACAATGAGCAGTTCTTC.

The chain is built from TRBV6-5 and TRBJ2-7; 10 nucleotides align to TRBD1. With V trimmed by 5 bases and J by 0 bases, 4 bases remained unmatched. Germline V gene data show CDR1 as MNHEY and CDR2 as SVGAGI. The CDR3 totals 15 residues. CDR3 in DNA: TGTGCCAGCAGTACGCGACAGGGGGCCTCCTACGAGCAGTACTTC. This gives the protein CASSTRQGASYEQYF.

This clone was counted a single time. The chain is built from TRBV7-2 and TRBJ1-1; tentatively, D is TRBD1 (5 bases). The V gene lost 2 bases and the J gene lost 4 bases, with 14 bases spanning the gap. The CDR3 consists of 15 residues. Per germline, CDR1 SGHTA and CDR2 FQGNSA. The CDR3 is CASSLITGSTTEAFF. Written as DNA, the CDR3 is TGTGCCAGCAGCTTAATTACAGGTAGTACCACTGAAGCTTTCTTT.

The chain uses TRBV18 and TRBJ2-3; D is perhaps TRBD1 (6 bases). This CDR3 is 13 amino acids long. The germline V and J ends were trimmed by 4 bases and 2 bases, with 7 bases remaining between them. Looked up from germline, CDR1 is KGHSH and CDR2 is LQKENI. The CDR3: CASSRTATDTQYF. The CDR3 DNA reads TGTGCCAGCTCACGGACAGCCACAGATACGCAGTATTTT.

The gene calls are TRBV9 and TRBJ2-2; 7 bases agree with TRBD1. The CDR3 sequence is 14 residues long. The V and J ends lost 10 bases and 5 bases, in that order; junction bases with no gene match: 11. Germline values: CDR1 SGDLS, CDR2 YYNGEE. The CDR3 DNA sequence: TGTGCCGGCTCCCGGGACAGCTGGACCGGGGAGCTGTTTTTT. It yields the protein CAGSRDSWTGELFF.

The CDR3 loop is CASSERQNSPLHF. The CDR3, as DNA: TGTGCCAGCAGTGAACGACAGAATTCACCCCTCCACTTT. V is TRBV6-4 and J is TRBJ1-6; the D gene is possibly TRBD1 (5 bases). Germline CDR1 and CDR2: MRHNA and SNTAGT. The V end was cut by 3 bases, the J end by 7 bases, with 7 bases between. The length of the CDR3 is 13 residues.

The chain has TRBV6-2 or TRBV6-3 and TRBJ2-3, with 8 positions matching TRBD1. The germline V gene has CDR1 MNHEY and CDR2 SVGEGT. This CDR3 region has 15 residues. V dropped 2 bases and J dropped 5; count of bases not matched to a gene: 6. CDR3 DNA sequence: TGTGCCAGCAGTTACAGGCAGGGGGCTCGAGATACGCAGTATTTT. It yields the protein CASSYRQGARDTQYF.

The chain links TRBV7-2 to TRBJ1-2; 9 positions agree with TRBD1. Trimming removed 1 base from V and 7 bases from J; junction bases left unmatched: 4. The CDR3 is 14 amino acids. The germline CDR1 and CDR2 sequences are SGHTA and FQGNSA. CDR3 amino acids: CASSLVDRGSGYTF. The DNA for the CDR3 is TGTGCCAGCAGCTTAGTGGACAGGGGCTCTGGCTACACCTTC.

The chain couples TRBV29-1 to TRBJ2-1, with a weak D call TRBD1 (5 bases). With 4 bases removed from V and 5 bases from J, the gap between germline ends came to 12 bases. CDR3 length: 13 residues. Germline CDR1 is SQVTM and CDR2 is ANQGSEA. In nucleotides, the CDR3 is TGCAGCGTTGTTCAGGGTTGGGACAATGAGCAGTTCTTC. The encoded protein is CSVVQGWDNEQFF.